This section outlines one T cell receptor (beta chain) sequence together with its context. This entry is derived from a study of blood T cell repertoires in COVID-19. About the study: Samples taken during acute and convalescent COVID-19 were collected in the United States, Italy and Spain. The analysed material was cDNA or gDNA that came from T cells, B-cell-depleted T cells, or PBMCs.

Germline lookup yields CDR1 SGHAT and CDR2 FQNNGV. CDR3 length: 17 amino acids. V was trimmed by 5 bases and J by 0 bases, leaving 20 bases between them. In the source study's methods: Estimation of nucleated cell counts relied on the amplification of reference gene primers. Data came from immunoSEQ multiplex PCR; TCRdb stores just in-frame clones and leaves some out. From that table come the V and J calls and clone size; the DNA was used to work out D and trimming. In the table there are some 150,000 clones, over 85% of which are singletons. V and J are TRBV11-2 and TRBJ2-7; a possible D gene is TRBD2 (5 bases). The clonotype was recovered from a human donor in a cohort sampled during active COVID-19. The sequenced sample consisted of peripheral blood. The CDR3 DNA is TGTGCCAGCAGCCCTAGGGTCGGGAACCCTAGCTCCTACGAGCAGTACTTC. Translating gives CASSPRVGNPSSYEQYF.